Included here is one T cell receptor beta chain sequence, with context. These data originate in a study of blood T cell repertoires in COVID-19. Germline V gene sequence: CDR1 DFQATT, CDR2 SNEGSKA (reference sequence). This CDR3 has 15 residues. V shed 3 bases and J 2 bases; nucleotides not matched to a gene: 10. Assay used: immunoSEQ multiplex PCR; TCRdb lists only in-frame clones, some missing. The table has a few hundred thousand clones, around four fifths seen once. The sample consisted of PBMCs or T cells enriched from blood (not recorded which). The source of this sequence is a man aged 35-49 years who had recovered from COVID-19. The chain couples TRBV20-1 to TRBJ2-7; 7 bases fit TRBD1. CDR3 DNA sequence: TGCAGTGCTAGTGGGGTTAGACAGGGAGCCTACGAGCAGTACTTC. Protein: CSASGVRQGAYEQYF.